Following are 2 T cell receptor beta chains from one sample sequenced in a study of T-cell reconstitution after alpha-beta-depleted transplantation in children (TCRdb year 2016). What the treatment or condition label conveys for this sample: allogeneic hematopoietic cell transplantation with graft depleted of TCRalphabeta T cells and CD19 B cells. Library creation used PCR. The sample was run on an Illumina HiSeq 2500. Molecular barcoding was employed in the preparation of TCR libraries, with unique molecular identifiers being used to normalize TCRbeta repertoire quantification. TCRdb's own reprocessing of the public reads used fastp at Q25 and MiXCR and kept productive beta chains. Identical CDR3 proteins give one entry, which carries the most common genes and DNA. For this sample there are around 450,000 distinct CDR3 sequences; 10% to 13% appear just once. The top ten hold roughly 2% of the sample.

Sequenced material: PBMCs, taken before TCRalphabeta/CD19-depleted stem cell transplant. These receptor sequences come from a child aged 2 to 10 with inherited bone marrow failure, due to receive a stem cell transplant.

As regards this clonotype: This could be a read error, since a much larger clone is one nucleotide away. The chain recombines TRBV20-1 with TRBJ1-1; D unresolved. Germline loops: CDR1 DFQATT, CDR2 SNEGSKA (reference sequence). The CDR3 is 14 amino acids. V was trimmed by 2 bases and J by 1 base, leaving 11 bases between them. CDR3 loop: CSARRPGPNTEAFF. Here the CDR3 DNA reads TGCAGTGCTAGACGCCCTGGACCGAACACTGAAGCTTTCTTT.

This clonotype was seen a few times. V gene TRBV6-6 combines with J gene TRBJ2-7; a possible D gene is TRBD2 (5 bases). This CDR3 comprises 13 residues. V lost 9 bases and J 5 bases, leaving 17 bases between the germline ends. CDR1 and CDR2 (germline): MNHNY, SVGAGI (reference sequence). For the CDR3, the DNA is TGTGCCAGTATGACTAAGCGGTACGACGAGCAGTACTTC. Its protein is CASMTKRYDEQYF.